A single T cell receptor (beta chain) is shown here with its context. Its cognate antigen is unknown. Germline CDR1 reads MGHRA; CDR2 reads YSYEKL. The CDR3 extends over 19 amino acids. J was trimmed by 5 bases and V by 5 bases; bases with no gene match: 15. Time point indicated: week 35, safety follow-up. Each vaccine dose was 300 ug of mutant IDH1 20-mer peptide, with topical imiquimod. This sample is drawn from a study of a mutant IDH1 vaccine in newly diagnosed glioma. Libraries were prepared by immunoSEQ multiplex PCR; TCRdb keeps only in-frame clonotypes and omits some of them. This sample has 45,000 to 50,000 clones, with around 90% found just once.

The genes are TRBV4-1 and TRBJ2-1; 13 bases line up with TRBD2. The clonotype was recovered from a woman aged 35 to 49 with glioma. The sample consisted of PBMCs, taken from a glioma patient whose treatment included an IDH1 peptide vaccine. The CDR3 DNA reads TGCGCCAGCAGCTCAGGGCGGGGACTAGCGGGATCAAAAGACAATGAGCAGTTCTTC. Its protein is CASSSGRGLAGSKDNEQFF.